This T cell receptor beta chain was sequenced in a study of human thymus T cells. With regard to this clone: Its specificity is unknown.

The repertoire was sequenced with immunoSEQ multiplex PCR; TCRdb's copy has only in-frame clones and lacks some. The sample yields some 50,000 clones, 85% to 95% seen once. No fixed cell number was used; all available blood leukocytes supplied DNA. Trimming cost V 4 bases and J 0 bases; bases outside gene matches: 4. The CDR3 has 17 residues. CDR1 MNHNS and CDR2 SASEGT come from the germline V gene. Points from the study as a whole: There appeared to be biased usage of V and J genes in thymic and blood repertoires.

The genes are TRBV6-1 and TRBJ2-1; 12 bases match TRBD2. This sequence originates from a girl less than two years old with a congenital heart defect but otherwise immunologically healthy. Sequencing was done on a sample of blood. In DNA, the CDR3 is TGTGCCAGCAGTGCGGGACTAGCGGGCGACTCCTACAATGAGCAGTTCTTC. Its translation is CASSAGLAGDSYNEQFF.